This TCR beta chain was sequenced during a study of immune characterization of retroperitoneal liposarcoma. TCRdb re-called the PCR reads with MiXCR, one entry per CDR3 protein. In the table there are roughly 2,000 distinct CDR3 sequences, 45% to 50% of which are singletons. Germline V gene data show CDR1 as SGHVS and CDR2 as FNYEAQ. The CDR3 spans 13 residues. V lost 5 bases, J lost 3 bases, and 11 bases lay in between. Sequencing was performed on tumor tissue. The TCR originated in a female donor with retroperitoneal liposarcoma. This rearrangement joins TRBV7-6 to TRBJ2-7; D remains ambiguous. The CDR3 DNA follows: TGTGCCAGCAGCCGTAGCCAACACTACGAGCAGTACTTC. Amino acids: CASSRSQHYEQYF.